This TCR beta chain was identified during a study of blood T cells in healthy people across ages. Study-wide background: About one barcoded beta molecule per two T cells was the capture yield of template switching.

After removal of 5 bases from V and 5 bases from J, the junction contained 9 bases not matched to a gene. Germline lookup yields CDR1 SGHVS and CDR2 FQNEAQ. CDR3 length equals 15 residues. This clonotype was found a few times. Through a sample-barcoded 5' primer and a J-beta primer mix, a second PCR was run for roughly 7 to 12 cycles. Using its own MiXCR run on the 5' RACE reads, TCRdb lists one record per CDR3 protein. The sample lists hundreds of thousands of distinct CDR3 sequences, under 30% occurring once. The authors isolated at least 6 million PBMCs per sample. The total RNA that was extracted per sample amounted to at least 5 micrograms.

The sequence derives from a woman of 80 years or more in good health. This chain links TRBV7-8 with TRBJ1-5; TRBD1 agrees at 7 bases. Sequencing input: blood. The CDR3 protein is CASSAGTAIYQPQHF. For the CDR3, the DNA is TGTGCCAGCAGCGCCGGGACAGCAATCTATCAGCCCCAGCATTTT.